Below are 27 T cell receptor beta chains sequenced from a single sample in a study of T cell changes during pregnancy in multiple sclerosis. Assay used: immunoSEQ multiplex PCR; TCRdb lists only in-frame clones, some missing. The profile shows over 35,000 clones, 90% to 95% of them singletons. The source was CD8+ T cells from peripheral blood mononuclear cells, collected before pregnancy. The receptor source for this set is a female donor with multiple sclerosis, enrolled in a pregnancy study.

This chain joins TRBV15 and TRBJ2-7, with 7 bases identical to TRBD2. Looked up from germline, CDR1 is LNHNV and CDR2 is YYDKDF (reference sequence). V shed 1 base, J shed 2 bases, and the junction held 5 bases outside the gene matches. The CDR3 is made up of 15 amino acids. The CDR3 loop is CATSRVGGLTYEQYF. CDR3 in DNA: TGTGCCACCAGCAGAGTGGGGGGACTAACCTACGAGCAGTACTTC.

The genes are TRBV15 and TRBJ1-1; D is possibly TRBD1 (5 bases). In germline, CDR1 is LNHNV, CDR2 YYDKDF (reference sequence). Trimming took 8 bases from V and 4 from J, leaving 11 bases between them. CDR3 length: 12 residues. This CDR3 reads CATRRGTTEAFF. The DNA for the CDR3 is TGTGCCACCCGGCGGGGGACCACTGAAGCTTTCTTT.

The V and J genes are TRBV27 and TRBJ2-7, with 9 bases that match TRBD1. V lost 2 bases and J lost 5; bases outside the gene matches: 7. Germline V CDR1 and CDR2: MNHEY, SMNVEV (reference sequence). The CDR3 loop spans 15 amino acids. This chain's CDR3 is CASSLVPRQGDEQYF. The CDR3 DNA is TGTGCCAGCAGTTTAGTTCCCCGACAGGGGGACGAGCAGTACTTC.

The chain couples TRBV28 to TRBJ1-5; D unresolved. The germline gives CDR1 MDHEN, CDR2 SYDVKM. V was clipped by 3 bases and J by 9 bases, with 9 bases between them. This CDR3 spans 12 amino acids. The CDR3 DNA follows: TGTGCCAGCAGTTTCGAGTCCGGGCCCCAGCATTTT. It encodes CASSFESGPQHF.

The rearrangement uses TRBV13 and TRBJ2-7; 13 bases fit TRBD2. There are 14 residues in the CDR3. Germline loops: CDR1 PRHDT, CDR2 FYEKMQ (reference sequence). Trimming at V came to 5 bases and at J to 6 bases, leaving 4 bases not matched to a gene. DNA of the CDR3: TGTGCCAGCAGCAAGGGACTAGCGGGATCCGAGCAGTACTTC. Residues: CASSKGLAGSEQYF. The variable domain in full, with the rest retrieved from reference TRBV13 and TRBJ2-7, is AAGVIQSPRHLIKEKRETATLKCYPIPRHDTVYWYQQGPGQDPQFLISFYEKMQSDKGSIPDRFSAQQFSDYHSELNMSSLELGDSALYFCASSKGLAGSEQYFGPGTRLTVT.

The chain links TRBV4-1 to TRBJ1-2; TRBD1 matches 8 bases. With 4 bases clipped from V and 6 bases from J, the junction kept 10 bases outside the gene matches. This CDR3 has 15 residues. The germline CDR1 and CDR2 sequences are MGHRA and YSYEKL. Here the CDR3 DNA reads TGCGCCAGCAGCCCCCTTCGGGCAGGGGGCGATGGCTACACCTTC. Translating it yields CASSPLRAGGDGYTF.

The chain has TRBV14 and TRBJ2-3, with D tentatively TRBD2 (6 bases). This CDR3 has 15 residues. CDR1 is SGHDN, CDR2 FVKESK, per germline. Trimming removed 4 bases at V and 8 bases at J, with 19 bases between. The CDR3 reads CASSRRDRPGPTQYF. CDR3 in DNA: TGTGCCAGCAGCCGGCGGGACCGCCCTGGCCCTACGCAGTATTTT.

The chain couples TRBV5-6 to TRBJ2-1; 10 bases agree with TRBD1. CDR1 and CDR2 from the germline V gene are SGHDT and YYEEEE. This CDR3 region has 18 residues. After removal of 1 base from V and 4 bases from J, the junction contained 11 bases not matched to a gene. The CDR3 region is CASSLRDRGRSWYNEQFF. CDR3 coding DNA: TGTGCCAGCAGCTTGCGGGACAGGGGTCGTTCATGGTACAATGAGCAGTTCTTC.

This CDR3 is CASSVSPWTSGFNEQFF. Here the CDR3 DNA reads TGTGCCAGCAGCGTATCCCCCTGGACTAGCGGGTTTAATGAGCAGTTCTTC. J is TRBJ2-1 and V is TRBV11-2; TRBD2 aligns across 11 bases. The CDR3 contains 17 residues. With V trimmed by 5 bases and J by 7 bases, 13 bases remained unmatched. Germline CDR1 is SGHAT and CDR2 is FQNNGV.

This rearrangement joins TRBV27 to TRBJ2-7; D is unresolved. The germline V and J ends were trimmed by 7 bases and 9 bases, with 16 bases remaining between them. The CDR3 runs 12 residues. Germline V lookup: CDR1 MNHEY, CDR2 SMNVEV (reference sequence). The chain's CDR3 is CASNLYDVGQYF. In DNA form, the CDR3 reads TGTGCCAGCAACCTATACGATGTTGGGCAGTACTTC.

This clone was found once. V is TRBV6-6 and J is TRBJ2-7; 7 bases are a match to TRBD2. The ends lost 2 bases at V and 4 bases at J; junction bases unmatched: 8. The CDR3 runs to 15 residues. Germline V gene sequence: CDR1 MNHNY, CDR2 SVGAGI (reference sequence). The CDR3 here is CASSYQAGEGYEQYF. CDR3 coding DNA: TGTGCCAGCAGTTACCAGGCGGGAGAGGGGTACGAGCAGTACTTC.

The V call is TRBV7-9, the J call TRBJ1-2; D is unclear. The CDR3 consists of 14 residues. V was shortened by 1 base and J by 4 bases, with 10 bases between the two germline ends. CDR1 and CDR2 from the germline V gene are SEHNR and FQNEAQ (reference sequence). As DNA, the CDR3 is TGTGCCAGCAGCTTAGTGTACGGGAGCTATGGCTACACCTTC. The encoded protein is CASSLVYGSYGYTF. The variable domain in full, completed from reference TRBV7-9 and TRBJ1-2, reads DTGVSQNPRHKITKRGQNVTFRCDPISEHNRLYWYRQTLGQGPEFLTYFQNEAQLEKSRLLSDRFSAERPKGSFSTLEIQRTEQGDSAMYLCASSLVYGSYGYTFGSGTRLTVV.

This clone came up once. J is TRBJ2-7 and V is TRBV6-4; 9 bases map to TRBD1. The CDR3 covers 13 residues. J lost 6 bases, V lost 8 bases, and 8 bases had no gene match. The germline V gene encodes CDR1 MRHNA and CDR2 SNTAGT. The CDR3 is CASSRDRVSEQYF. CDR3 DNA sequence: TGTGCCAGCTCTAGGGACAGGGTAAGCGAGCAGTACTTC.

The CDR3 reads CASSYLVSSYEQYF. The DNA of the CDR3 is TGTGCCAGCAGTTACCTGGTCAGCTCCTACGAGCAGTACTTC. The chain links TRBV6-5 to TRBJ2-7; D ambiguous. CDR1 and CDR2 from the germline V gene are MNHEY and SVGAGI. V lost 2 bases and J lost 0, with 8 bases in between. The CDR3 runs 14 residues.

This clone was recorded only once. This chain connects TRBV11-1 to TRBJ2-7; D remains ambiguous. Germline-derived CDR1 and CDR2 are SGHAT and FQDESV (reference sequence). This CDR3 comprises 12 residues. Trimming took 1 base from V and 6 from J, leaving 7 bases between them. CDR3 nucleotide sequence: TGTGCCAGCAGCTTAGTGGCCCGCGAGCAGTACTTC. It encodes CASSLVAREQYF.

The count of this clone is one. The chain recombines TRBV7-9 with TRBJ1-4, with D perhaps TRBD1 (6 bases). The V end lost 5 bases, the J end lost 8 bases, and 15 bases lay between the germline ends. The CDR3 covers 14 residues. Per the germline V gene, CDR1 is SEHNR and CDR2 is FQNEAQ (reference sequence). This chain's CDR3 is CASSPRGAGEKLFF. The CDR3 nucleotides read TGTGCCAGCAGCCCCCGGGGGGCGGGCGAAAAACTGTTTTTT.

The chain employs TRBV6-1 and TRBJ2-7, with a possible D match to TRBD2 (5 bases). CDR3 length equals 12 residues. CDR1 and CDR2 from the germline V gene are MNHNS and SASEGT. The DNA of the CDR3 is TGTGCTTCAGCGGATCTCTCCTACGAGCAGTACTTC. It translates to CASADLSYEQYF.

V gene TRBV15 combines with J gene TRBJ2-7, with TRBD1 identical over 7 bases. The V gene's germline CDR1 is LNHNV and CDR2 YYDKDF (reference sequence). CDR3 length: 15 residues. J lost 3 bases, V lost 0 bases, and 5 bases had no gene match. In DNA, the CDR3 is TGTGCCACCAGCAGAGAAGGGGGCGGTCTCTACGAGCAGTACTTC. Protein: CATSREGGGLYEQYF. Full variable domain (remainder filled in from reference TRBV15 and TRBJ2-7): DAMVIQNPRYQVTQFGKPVTLSCSQTLNHNVMYWYQQKSSQAPKLLFHYYDKDFNNEADTPDNFQSRRPNTSFCFLDIRSPGLGDTAMYLCATSREGGGLYEQYFGPGTRLTVT.

This clone is labeled medium-sized. The V and J genes are TRBV19 and TRBJ2-7; D uncertain. Germline CDR1 reads LNHDA; CDR2 reads SQIVND (reference sequence). CDR3 length equals 14 residues. Trimming stripped 2 bases from V and 5 bases from J, with 13 bases between. The CDR3 here is CASSISLLGHEQYF. DNA of the CDR3: TGTGCCAGTAGTATAAGCCTTCTAGGTCACGAGCAGTACTTC.

V usage is TRBV7-9 and J usage is TRBJ2-7, with 8 bases lining up with TRBD1. Germline loops: CDR1 SEHNR, CDR2 FQNEAQ (reference sequence). The CDR3 has 14 residues. Trimming took 5 bases from V and 2 from J; bases not matched to a gene: 5. The chain's CDR3 is CASSPPDRAYEQYF. DNA of the CDR3: TGTGCCAGCAGCCCCCCGGACAGGGCCTACGAGCAGTACTTC.

The V call is TRBV7-2, the J call TRBJ1-5; 9 bases are a match to TRBD1. CDR3 size: 14 residues. From germline, CDR1 is SGHTA and CDR2 FQGNSA. V shed 5 bases, J shed 13 bases, and the junction held 12 bases outside the gene matches. CDR3 nucleotide sequence: TGTGCCAGCAGCCCAGCGCTAGAGGGACAGGGTCAGCATTTT. It yields the protein CASSPALEGQGQHF.

The V call is TRBV7-9, the J call TRBJ2-1, with TRBD2 matching 8 bases. The CDR3 is 13 residues long. Germline CDR1 reads SEHNR; CDR2 reads FQNEAQ (reference sequence). The J segment lost 7 bases and the V segment lost 7 bases, leaving 6 bases of the junction unmatched. For the CDR3, the DNA is TGTGCCAGCACCTTTACTAGCGGTAATGAGCAGTTCTTC. Protein sequence: CASTFTSGNEQFF.

The J gene is TRBJ1-2, the V gene TRBV6-5; possible D gene TRBD1, 6 bases. V was shortened by 5 bases and J by 5 bases, with 15 bases between the two germline ends. The CDR3 length is 14 residues. Germline CDR1 and CDR2: MNHEY and SVGAGI. In DNA form, the CDR3 reads TGTGCCAGCAGTGCCTCCGGGACACTGTATGGCTACACCTTC. Protein sequence: CASSASGTLYGYTF.

The CDR3 sequence: CATSSRESASRFF. In DNA form, the CDR3 reads TGTGCCACCAGCAGTAGGGAGTCCGCAAGCAGGTTCTTC. This chain uses TRBV15 with TRBJ2-1, with D tentatively TRBD2 (5 bases). The CDR3 has 13 amino acids. Trimming removed 3 bases at V and 15 bases at J, with 18 bases between. Germline CDR1 is LNHNV and CDR2 is YYDKDF (reference sequence).

The rearrangement links TRBV28 to TRBJ2-7; possibly TRBD1 for D (6 bases). This CDR3 comprises 16 residues. Looked up from germline, CDR1 is MDHEN and CDR2 is SYDVKM. V was trimmed by 7 bases and J by 0 bases, leaving 19 bases between them. The DNA for the CDR3 is TGTGCCAGCACCCCCTCGAGGGGGTACAACTCCTACGAGCAGTACTTC. It translates to CASTPSRGYNSYEQYF.

The chain combines TRBV11-2 with TRBJ2-3; 9 positions match TRBD2. The CDR3 is 16 residues long. The V gene end was trimmed by 0 bases and the J gene end by 4 bases; junction bases not matched to a gene: 5. Germline values: CDR1 SGHAT, CDR2 FQNNGV. CDR3: CASSLEAGGQSDTQYF. Written as DNA, the CDR3 is TGTGCCAGCAGCTTAGAGGCGGGAGGGCAATCAGATACGCAGTATTTT.

V is TRBV14 and J is TRBJ2-5; D ambiguous. CDR3 length: 16 amino acids. Trimming removed 2 bases at V and 0 bases at J, with 13 bases between. Looked up from germline, CDR1 is SGHDN and CDR2 is FVKESK. This CDR3 reads CASSQSGPRNQETQYF. The CDR3 coding sequence is TGTGCCAGCAGCCAATCTGGGCCCCGAAACCAAGAGACCCAGTACTTC.